This is a list of T cell receptor beta chains from one sample in a study of cytomegalovirus exposure and HLA in healthy donors. The method was immunoSEQ multiplex PCR; TCRdb's version includes in-frame clones alone and lacks a portion of them. Its listing shows 200,000 to 250,000 clones. Source material: PBMCs. The receptors were sampled from a woman in her thirties in good health and CMV-seropositive. Both conserved end residues are part of each CDR3. D genes are given only for firm matches.

D gene	V gene	J gene	CDR3 DNA	CDR3 protein
TRBD1	TRBV6-6	TRBJ1-5	TGTGCCAGCAGTACGACAGGGGGCGCGAGCAATCAGCCCCAGCATTTT	CASSTTGGASNQPQHF
-	TRBV5-8	TRBJ2-3	TGTGCCAGCAGCTTTCGACAGGCTCTAGATACGCAGTATTTT	CASSFRQALDTQYF
TRBD1	TRBV2	TRBJ1-4	TGTGCCAGCAGGGTGGACAGGGTCAATGAAAAACTGTTTTTT	CASRVDRVNEKLFF
TRBD1	TRBV19	TRBJ2-7	TGTGCCAGTAGTTTGACAGGGGCCTACGAGCAGTACTTC	CASSLTGAYEQYF
TRBD1	TRBV27	TRBJ1-2	TGTGCCAGCAGTTTTCGAGAGACAGGGATCGATGGCTACACCTTC	CASSFRETGIDGYTF
-	TRBV6-5	TRBJ1-1	TGTGCCAGCAGTTACTCGAACAAGAACACTGAAGCTTTCTTT	CASSYSNKNTEAFF
TRBD1	TRBV28	TRBJ2-7	TGTGCCAGCAGTTCGGGACAGGGGTTAAACGAGCAGTACTTC	CASSSGQGLNEQYF
TRBD2	TRBV7-2	TRBJ2-1	TGTGCCAGCAGCCTCCGGACTAGCGATGAGCAGTTCTTC	CASSLRTSDEQFF
-	TRBV7-2	TRBJ1-1	TGTGCCAGCAGCCATCCAAAGAGGGCCACTGAAGCTTTCTTT	CASSHPKRATEAFF
-	TRBV5-6	TRBJ2-7	TGTGCCAGCAGCATGGGGGGCGCAGGGTACGAGCAGTACTTC	CASSMGGAGYEQYF
TRBD1	TRBV5-1	TRBJ2-1	TGCGCCAGCAGCAAGGGACAGGGGGCCAATGAGCAGTTCTTC	CASSKGQGANEQFF
TRBD1	TRBV9	TRBJ2-3	TGTGCCAGCAGCGAGGGACAGCCAGCAGATACGCAGTATTTT	CASSEGQPADTQYF
TRBD1	TRBV6-6	TRBJ1-4	TGTGCCAGCAGTTACTTACAGGGGAGGACTAATGAAAAACTGTTTTTT	CASSYLQGRTNEKLFF
TRBD1	TRBV28	TRBJ1-2	TGTGCCAGCAGGGCGGGACAGAACTATGGCTACACCTTC	CASRAGQNYGYTF
TRBD2	TRBV5-4	TRBJ2-7	TGTGCCAGCAGCTTGGATAGCGGGAGGGGGAACTACGAGCAGTACTTC	CASSLDSGRGNYEQYF
TRBD1	TRBV29-1	TRBJ1-2	TGCAGCGCTACGACAGGGGCTAACTATGGCTACACCTTC	CSATTGANYGYTF
-	TRBV4-1	TRBJ1-2	TGCGCCAGCAGCCAGGGGCGTTACGGCTACACCTTC	CASSQGRYGYTF
-	TRBV5-5	TRBJ2-6	TGTGCCAGCAGCCAAACACGTCGTTCTGGGGCCAACGTCCTGACTTTC	CASSQTRRSGANVLTF
-	TRBV6-5	TRBJ1-2	TGTGCCAGCACCCCCAAGACGGGCTATGGCTACACCTTC	CASTPKTGYGYTF
TRBD2	TRBV11-2	TRBJ2-3	TGTGCCACCACCTTTAGCGGGGGGACAGATACGCAGTATTTT	CATTFSGGTDTQYF
TRBD2	TRBV7-6	TRBJ2-1	TGTGCCAGCAGCCATGGGACTAGCGGGGGGGCTCTCCTTTACAATGAGCAGTTCTTC	CASSHGTSGGALLYNEQFF
-	TRBV5-1	TRBJ2-7	TGCGCCAGCAGCTCTTCAGGGATTAGCTCCTACGAGCAGTACTTC	CASSSSGISSYEQYF
TRBD1	TRBV28	TRBJ1-3	TGTGCCAGCAGTTCCGCCGGGACAGCCTCTGGAAACACCATATATTTT	CASSSAGTASGNTIYF
TRBD2	TRBV30	TRBJ2-4	TGTGCCTGGAGTGTAACCCCGTGGACTAGCGGAAACATTCAGTACTTC	CAWSVTPWTSGNIQYF
TRBD2	TRBV6-6	TRBJ2-2	TGTGCCAGCAGGACTAGCGGGAACACCGGGGAGCTGTTTTTT	CASRTSGNTGELFF
TRBD2	TRBV4-2	TRBJ2-1	TGTGCCAGCAGCCAAGATCCACTAGCGGGGGGGAATGAGCAGTTCTTC	CASSQDPLAGGNEQFF
-	TRBV29-1	TRBJ1-2	TGCAGCGTTGGACAGTTTAACTATGGCTACACCTTC	CSVGQFNYGYTF
TRBD1	TRBV5-4	TRBJ2-7	TGTGCCAGCAGCTTGGGTGTGTCGTTGCAGGGGGCCTACGAGCAGTACTTC	CASSLGVSLQGAYEQYF
TRBD2	TRBV29-1	TRBJ2-1	TGCAGCGCAGAGAGGCTAGCGGGAGTGGGCAATGAGCAGTTCTTC	CSAERLAGVGNEQFF
-	TRBV2	TRBJ1-2	TGTGCCAGCAGTGAGGTCAGGGGCGATGGCTACACCTTC	CASSEVRGDGYTF
TRBD2	TRBV5-4	TRBJ2-7	TGTGCCAGCAGCCCTTCCGGGGGGGGGAACGAGCAGTACTTC	CASSPSGGGNEQYF
-	TRBV5-6	TRBJ1-2	TGTGCCAGCAGCTTGTTAGGGACACCTTCATGGGATGGCTACACCTTC	CASSLLGTPSWDGYTF
TRBD1	TRBV18	TRBJ1-1	TGTGCCAGCTCACCCGAACAGGGGGTGTACACTGAAGCTTTCTTT	CASSPEQGVYTEAFF
TRBD1	TRBV9	TRBJ2-3	TGTGCCAGCAGCTCGCGGACAGGGGAATTATCAGATACGCAGTATTTT	CASSSRTGELSDTQYF
-	TRBV6-5	TRBJ1-6	TGTGCCAGCAGTGCCAGGGTGGGCCATTCACCCCTCCACTTT	CASSARVGHSPLHF
-	TRBV6-5	TRBJ2-3	TGTGCCAGCAGCTTAGCGGGCACAGATACGCAGTATTTT	CASSLAGTDTQYF
TRBD1	TRBV4-1	TRBJ2-1	TGCGCCAGCAGCCGAGATTACAGGGGCGAGCAGTTCTTC	CASSRDYRGEQFF
TRBD1	TRBV5-1	TRBJ1-1	TGCGCCAGCAGCCGGGGACAGTTAGTAGAAGCTTTCTTT	CASSRGQLVEAFF
TRBD1	TRBV5-6	TRBJ2-5	TGTGCCAGCAGCTCCGGGACAGGTCAAGAGACCCAGTACTTC	CASSSGTGQETQYF